The sequence of this TCR beta chain was determined in a study of beta chain features in type 1 diabetes. Sequenced material consisted of expressed TCRB transcripts (all of the isolated RNA was reverse transcribed). Only in-frame clones appear in the TCRdb table, and some are missing; sequencing was by immunoSEQ multiplex PCR. The sample carries about 660,000 clones, more than 13% recorded once. V gave up 3 bases and J gave up 2 bases, with 15 bases separating them. The CDR3 is 16 residues long. Germline CDR1 reads LGHNA; CDR2 reads YNFKEQ. The table lists this clone with a few counts. The antigen remains undetermined. Whole-study results and caveats: TCRB CDR3s were moderately but significantly shorter in Type 1 diabetes patients in all four CD4+ subsets.

The chain employs TRBV4-2 and TRBJ2-3; tentatively, D is TRBD2 (5 bases). The source is a young man with type 1 diabetes. The sample comprised naive CD4+ T cells from blood. The CDR3 region has the DNA TGTGCCAGCAGCCATGTAATCGGACTGACCACAGATACGCAGTATTTT. Its translation: CASSHVIGLTTDTQYF.